One T cell receptor (beta chain) is described in this entry. What antigen it recognizes has not been identified. Base qualities are not provided; no much larger clone lies one nucleotide away. The record originates from a study of cytomegalovirus exposure and HLA in healthy donors (dated 2017 in TCRdb). General notes on the study: An earlier analysis of approximately 640 of the donors reported 250 to 300 Gb of sequence data and some 120 million unique TCR beta sequences from 190 million or so T cells. About 320 gigabases of sequencing data and 78 million or so unique TCR sequences were included in an early release covering over 600 HLA-typed donors. Of the roughly 410 genotyped donors, 65% to 90% were placed in the genetic ancestry cluster associated with self-reported Caucasian donors. The study aimed to test whether signatures of past pathogen exposure could be identified by cataloging public T cell receptors. The study profiled the T cell repertoires of around 700 subjects by immunosequencing and related them to cytomegalovirus serostatus. In addition to the first cohort of around 670 subjects, a separate validation cohort of 120 different subjects was used. To predict cytomegalovirus infection status, the study combined high-throughput TCR immunosequencing, statistical association of individual TCRs with disease status, and machine learning. In a later analysis, previously published TCR beta repertoires from 550 to 700 donors were re-analyzed and high-resolution HLA genotyping was added so that TCR occurrence patterns could be studied. Rather than using new phenotypic data, the later analysis identified candidate immune exposures from TCR beta sequences and from how often those sequences occurred across donors. To decide whether each TCR beta V gene segment behaved as functional or pseudogenic, an earlier analysis of some 600 of the donors relied on high-throughput TCR beta sequencing. Donor age, sex, ethnicity and CMV serostatus were compiled together with the repertoire data. Genome-wide SNP genotypes for about three fifths of the roughly 670 donors were used in a later genetic analysis, which treated that subset as a discovery cohort. All discovery cohort repertoires had been generated on a single sequencing platform. HLA typing included class I and class II loci at four-digit resolution. Typing coverage differed by locus: A, B, C, DRB1 and DQB1 were typed in roughly 629-640 donors, DQA1 in 500 to 550, DPA1 in 600 to 610, and DPB1 in roughly 450. A handful of DR-DQ haplotypes were handled as single units for association and clustering because linkage in the cohort was strong. Among some 400 genotyped donors of the cohort, an average of around 250,000 unique TCR beta nucleotide sequences was sequenced per donor, of which roughly 17% were non-productive. Overall results and qualifications from the work: The only immune exposure information available for the cohort was CMV serostatus. Some IMGT-functional V segments, including TRBV6-2 and TRBV6-3, could not be distinguished by the 87-base-pair reads and were therefore excluded. A further reported finding was that TCR beta sequences accurately predicted the HLA-A and HLA-B alleles for most subjects in the first cohort. Compared with the roughly 670-donor mean, donors in an Asian-associated ancestry cluster had fewer N-insertions in productive TCRs, according to a later genetic analysis. In this cohort, only TCR beta chains were sequenced, and detectable features were limited by the absence of alpha or paired-chain data. Linkage disequilibrium might explain the correlated functional status among segregating V segments, but an unknown experimental factor could not be ruled out. A later analysis found that TCR association rates varied across HLA loci, with DRB1 alleles showing the most associated TCRs and HLA-C alleles the fewest. An association between a missense DCLRE1C variant and V-gene and J-gene trimming of TCR beta chains was found in a later genetic analysis and replicated in an independent cohort. The classifier was reported to diagnose cytomegalovirus status with high specificity and sensitivity in both the original cohort and the validation cohort. A later analysis found that most CMV-associated TCR beta chains appeared HLA-restricted, with HLA associations seemingly driven largely by CMV exposure. Presence/absence analyses assumed roughly uniform sequencing depth across donors, an assumption that may not hold. Because HLA typing was missing for some donors at each locus, association tests included only the typed subset. A few of the identified cytomegalovirus-associated TCR beta chains were confirmed in vitro to be specific for cytomegalovirus antigens. A group of highly shared sequence variants was considered likely to be a technical artifact of the sequencing pipeline. Strong co-occurrence of HLA alleles, especially DR and DQ, made assigning TCR associations to individual alleles difficult. Compared with equally common non-associated chains, HLA-associated TCR beta chains in a later analysis were more clonally expanded and had lower generation probabilities. Because counts were too low, about 15 rarely observed V segments, including chromosome 9 orphons, were left out of the earlier analysis of about 620 of the donors. While some public TCRs were present in many individuals, most TCR sequences turned up only very rarely across donors. The authors suggested that the approach could potentially be generalized to other disease states and immunological phenotypes. According to a later analysis, parvovirus B19, influenza, CMV and Epstein-Barr virus appeared linked to several top co-occurrence clusters. Broadly in line with IMGT annotations, most TCR beta V segments showed up in productive rearrangements about 87% or about 30% of the time in an earlier analysis of a few hundred of the donors. The study listed 150 to 200 TCR beta chains as associated with cytomegalovirus. In a later analysis, some 17,000 TCR beta sequences were associated with specific HLA alleles at a false discovery rate of 0.05.

V loses 1 base, J loses 7 bases, and the germline ends lie 11 bases apart. The germline V gene (reference sequence) gives CDR1 as LNHNV and CDR2 as YYDKDF. From its cysteine to its phenylalanine, the CDR3 spans 14 amino acids. CDR3 DNA is the only sequence kept; it has 42 bases, read in frame from the first base. In total, 600 or so healthy bone marrow donors made up the cohort. Cohort members were all nominally healthy when sampled, although unrecorded immune exposures were likely present. The donor was CMV seropositive and belonged to the group of 270 or so seropositive cohort members. A peripheral blood sample was provided by each donor, and peripheral blood mononuclear cells were used for TCR beta sequencing. Genomic DNA was extracted from the blood cell samples with the Qiagen DNeasy Blood Extraction Kit. Library creation used the immunoSEQ multiplex PCR assay. For the multiplex PCR, a mixture combining 60 forward primers for TCR Vbeta segments and 13 reverse primers for TCR Jbeta segments was used. The CDR3 region of rearranged TCR beta genes was amplified from genomic DNA by a multiplex PCR assay. On the Illumina HiSeq System, the amplified TCR beta libraries were sequenced as 87-base-pair reads. Concerning the study's data processing: In a later analysis, tens of millions of unique TCR beta chains were counted across the roughly 610 repertoires, and roughly 11 million of these chains were shared by at least two donors. To remove PCR and sequencing errors, raw reads were error-corrected and collapsed into unique sequences using a nearest-neighbor algorithm that merged closely related sequences. V, D and J gene segments were assigned by aligning CDR3 sequences to IMGT reference sequences. For a sequence to be retained, a match of at least six nucleotides to both a V gene segment and a J gene segment was required. Rearrangements were called productive when the CDR3 lacked stop codons and stayed in frame with V and J; all others were non-productive. CDR3 was defined by IMGT convention, running from the second conserved V-encoded cysteine to the conserved J-encoded phenylalanine. Sequences without an unambiguous match to a single V gene segment were excluded from the earlier analysis of 587 of the donors. An earlier analysis of several hundred of the donors classified V segments as functional when productive rearrangements were above 56.7% and as segregating when the standard deviation between donors was above 5%. To diagnose cytomegalovirus status from the catalog of TCR beta chain sequences, a statistical classification framework was built. In a later analysis, TCR nucleotide sequences were compared against IMGT/GENE-DB human TR gene sequences so that V and J genes could be assigned. Using the TCRdist pipeline, a later analysis assigned CDR3 sequences along with most-parsimonious VDJ recombination scenarios. In a later analysis, every TCR beta chain was defined by the combination of its CDR3 amino acid sequence and its V-gene family, and reads without a unique V-gene family were dropped. As a way to deal with suspected cross-contamination and a sequencing artifact, a later analysis dropped hundreds of nucleotide sequences that were highly shared and had low generation probability. A later analysis calculated a clonal expansion index for each public chain from normalized within-repertoire ranks of inferred template counts. In a later analysis, generation probabilities were computed with a VDJ recombination model fitted to out-of-frame rearrangements, and the resulting probabilities were checked against IGoR. A later analysis scored TCR-TCR, TCR-HLA and TCR-CMV co-occurrence with hypergeometric tests, applying a repertoire-size bias correction to TCR pairs. In a later analysis, false discovery rates were estimated by permuting HLA or CMV assignments 20 times. In a later analysis, co-occurring TCRs were grouped using DBSCAN, and TCRdist sequence similarity was added for clustering within HLA-allele-positive subsets. Repertoires with fewer than 30,000 or more than 120,000 public chains were left out of co-occurrence clustering, as were a handful of repertoires with anomalous nucleotide sharing. TCRdb took over this immuneACCESS table, retaining in-frame rearrangements with V and J assigned. Such tables are incomplete; in checked studies, under half of the missing clones stem from an unresolved V gene, and the remainder is unexplained. V, J and clone size were drawn from that table, and D and trimming were deduced from the DNA. The sample includes about 65,000 clones, with around 73% observed a single time. The top ten constitute 3% of the sample.

The V and J segments used are TRBV15 and TRBJ1-5; matching of 5 bases hints at TRBD1 as the D gene. The TCR originated in a girl between 10 and 17 years old in good health and CMV-seropositive. Sequenced: PBMCs. The DNA is as follows: TGTGCCACCAGCAGAGTGGGGGGAAGGCAGCCCCAGCATTTT. Its coded protein is CATSRVGGRQPQHF.